What follows are 27 T cell receptor beta chains derived from one specimen sequenced in a study of shared clonotypes between healthy human individuals. TCRdb keeps only in-frame clones here, not all; method: immunoSEQ multiplex PCR. The sample contains 2,500,000 or so clones, 80% to 95% of which appear only once. The sequenced sample consisted of naive CD4+ T cells from PBMCs. Subset: CD45RA+ positively selected. These TCRs come from a man between 18 and 35 years old in good health. Some clones in this sample may be carry-over from other donors' samples.

The chain couples TRBV9 to TRBJ2-3, with 7 bases fitting TRBD2. Germline CDR1 and CDR2: SGDLS and YYNGEE. The CDR3 runs 16 residues. V lost 3 bases and J lost 1; bases outside the gene matches: 8. The CDR3 coding sequence is TGTGCCAGCAGCGGGGGGTCTAGCGGCCGCACAGATACGCAGTATTTT. As protein: CASSGGSSGRTDTQYF.

On this clone: The same CDR3 is also encoded by other DNA sequences in this sample. This chain links TRBV5-1 with TRBJ2-5; D call uncertain. V gave up 0 bases and J gave up 2 bases, with 5 bases separating them. Germline CDR1 is SGHRS and CDR2 is YFSETQ. The CDR3 has 13 residues. CDR3 sequence: CASSLGPQETQYF. Here the CDR3 DNA reads TGCGCCAGCAGCTTGGGGCCACAAGAGACCCAGTACTTC.

The gene calls are TRBV30 and TRBJ1-3; perhaps TRBD1 as D (5 bases). The germline gives CDR1 GTSNPN, CDR2 SVGIG (reference sequence). V lost 0 bases to trimming and J lost 5 bases, with 8 bases between them. The CDR3 runs to 13 residues. The CDR3, as DNA: TGTGCCTGGAGTGTAACGGACAGAAACACCATATATTTT. It specifies CAWSVTDRNTIYF.

This clone was detected only once. This rearrangement joins TRBV6-1 to TRBJ2-3; the D is unclear. The ends were cut back, 3 bases at V and 4 bases at J, with 5 bases in the middle. The CDR3 is 12 amino acids. In germline, CDR1 is MNHNS, CDR2 SASEGT. The CDR3 loop is CASSDGADTQYF. DNA of the CDR3: TGTGCCAGCAGTGACGGTGCAGATACGCAGTATTTT.

As for this clone: This CDR3 is also generated by other DNA sequences in the sample. This rearrangement joins TRBV13 to TRBJ2-7, with a tentative D call TRBD2 (5 bases). Trimming removed 0 bases from V and 2 bases from J, with 11 bases in between. Germline CDR1 reads PRHDT; CDR2 reads FYEKMQ (reference sequence). This CDR3 is 15 amino acids long. For the CDR3, the DNA is TGTGCCAGCAGCTTAGGGGGCGGGTTTACCTACGAGCAGTACTTC. This gives the protein CASSLGGGFTYEQYF.

The chain uses TRBV28 and TRBJ1-2; no reliable D call. The V and J ends lost 7 bases and 2 bases respectively, with 14 bases between them. CDR3 length: 14 residues. Germline values: CDR1 MDHEN, CDR2 SYDVKM. For the CDR3, the DNA is TGTGCCAGCATCGGAAGGGTCTTCAACTATGGCTACACCTTC. Translating gives CASIGRVFNYGYTF.

The chain combines TRBV10-3 with TRBJ1-5; 7 bases line up with TRBD1. The ends lost 3 bases at V and 1 base at J; junction bases unmatched: 18. Germline V gene lookup returns CDR1 ENHRY and CDR2 SYGVKD. This CDR3 is built from 20 residues. The CDR3 DNA sequence: TGTGCCATCAGTGATCCCCGGCGGCTTCGCGACAGGGTAAGCAATCAGCCCCAGCATTTT. Amino acid sequence: CAISDPRRLRDRVSNQPQHF.

The chain employs TRBV7-9 and TRBJ2-2; no firm D call. Looked up from germline, CDR1 is SEHNR and CDR2 is FQNEAQ (reference sequence). The CDR3 extends over 13 amino acids. V was shortened by 5 bases and J by 6 bases, with 10 bases between the two germline ends. CDR3 bases: TGTGCCAGCAGCGCCTACAGCGCCGGGGAGCTGTTTTTT. This gives the protein CASSAYSAGELFF.

This clone is a singleton in its sample. The V call is TRBV9, the J call TRBJ2-2, with TRBD1 identical over 7 bases. The CDR3 contains 17 residues. Germline V gene lookup returns CDR1 SGDLS and CDR2 YYNGEE. V lost 0 bases to trimming and J lost 3 bases; unmatched junction nucleotides: 8. CDR3 protein: CASSVETGNPHTGELFF. The CDR3, as DNA: TGTGCCAGCAGCGTAGAGACAGGGAACCCTCACACCGGGGAGCTGTTTTTT.

V gene TRBV6-5 combines with J gene TRBJ1-2, with 11 bases aligning to TRBD1. V lost 0 bases, J lost 3 bases, and 3 bases stayed unmatched. The germline V gene encodes CDR1 MNHEY and CDR2 SVGAGI. This CDR3 has 16 residues. CDR3 sequence (DNA): TGTGCCAGCAGTTACTCGAGGACAGGGGGCGACTATGGCTACACCTTC. Translation: CASSYSRTGGDYGYTF.

The chain recombines TRBV28 with TRBJ2-1; TRBD2 aligns across 10 bases. This CDR3 contains 15 residues. Germline V CDR1 and CDR2: MDHEN, SYDVKM. V lost 6 bases, J lost 8 bases, and 10 bases stayed unmatched. CDR3 sequence: CASSRGASGRDEQFF. As DNA, the CDR3 is TGTGCCAGCAGCCGCGGGGCTAGCGGGAGAGATGAGCAGTTCTTC.

The rearrangement uses TRBV7-9 and TRBJ2-5; 8 bases are shared with TRBD2. The J call is uncertain, as TRBJ2-7 better fits the DNA end. This CDR3 is 14 amino acids long. Germline V lookup: CDR1 SEHNR, CDR2 FQNEAQ (reference sequence). In DNA form, the CDR3 reads TGTGCCAGCAGCTCCAGCGGGAGTCTGTACGAGCAGTACTTC. The encoded protein is CASSSSGSLYEQYF.

This chain uses TRBV7-9 with TRBJ1-2; D may be TRBD1 (5 bases). Germline CDR1 SEHNR, CDR2 FQNEAQ (reference sequence). This CDR3 is built from 15 residues. The V end was cut by 1 base, the J end by 5 bases, with 14 bases between. The CDR3 protein is CASSLDRVRGYGYTF. The CDR3 nucleotides read TGTGCCAGCAGCTTAGACCGGGTGCGGGGGTATGGCTACACCTTC.

The rearrangement links TRBV2 to TRBJ1-1; 7 positions agree with TRBD1. Germline loops: CDR1 SNHLY, CDR2 FYNNEI. Unmatched junction bases numbered 8, after V lost 6 bases and J lost 1 base. The CDR3 runs 15 residues. CDR3 coding DNA: TGTGCCAGCAGACCCCTGGGACAGCAGAACACTGAAGCTTTCTTT. Its protein product is CASRPLGQQNTEAFF.

This chain joins TRBV6-5 and TRBJ1-1, with D perhaps matching TRBD1 (6 bases). Germline V CDR1 and CDR2: MNHEY, SVGAGI. V lost 7 bases to trimming and J lost 5 bases, with 14 bases between them. The CDR3 consists of 13 residues. The DNA of the CDR3 is TGTGCCAGCACCCCTAAGGGGGGAACTGAAGCTTTCTTT. Translation gives CASTPKGGTEAFF.

J is TRBJ2-7 and V is TRBV28; 9 nucleotides line up with TRBD1. CDR3 length equals 17 residues. The junction had 10 bases not matched to a gene; V was cut back by 0 bases and J by 4 bases. Germline V CDR1 and CDR2: MDHEN, SYDVKM. The CDR3 nucleotides read TGTGCCAGCAGTTTATGGGGGGTCGGACAGGGGCTTTACGAGCAGTACTTC. Translated, it gives CASSLWGVGQGLYEQYF.

V is TRBV5-5 and J is TRBJ2-2; D possibly corresponds to TRBD2 (6 bases). The CDR3 totals 17 residues. V was shortened by 6 bases and J by 1 base, with 19 bases between the two germline ends. In germline, CDR1 is SGHKS, CDR2 YYEKEE (reference sequence). The CDR3 DNA reads as TGTGCCAGCACCCTCCGAACGGGGGTGAGGAACACCGGGGAGCTGTTTTTT. This encodes CASTLRTGVRNTGELFF.

J is TRBJ2-5 and V is TRBV14; tentatively, D is TRBD1 (5 bases). The CDR3 has 16 residues. Trimming removed 0 bases from V and 7 bases from J, with 18 bases in between. Looked up from germline, CDR1 is SGHDN and CDR2 is FVKESK. The CDR3 spells CASSQDRAGRIVTQYF. The DNA for the CDR3 is TGTGCCAGCAGCCAAGATAGGGCAGGGCGGATTGTGACCCAGTACTTC.

The V gene is TRBV30, the J gene TRBJ2-7, with D unclear. The CDR3 spans 13 residues. V lost 0 bases and J 9 bases, leaving 15 bases between the germline ends. Germline lookup yields CDR1 GTSNPN and CDR2 SVGIG (reference sequence). The CDR3 spells CAWSVGQSQLQYF. DNA of the CDR3: TGTGCCTGGAGTGTTGGGCAGAGTCAGTTGCAGTACTTC.

This rearrangement joins TRBV2 to TRBJ2-3; possible D gene TRBD1, 6 bases. V lost 3 bases, J lost 2 bases, and 12 bases lay in between. The germline V gene encodes CDR1 SNHLY and CDR2 FYNNEI. This CDR3 has 15 residues. Written as DNA, the CDR3 is TGTGCCAGCAGTGACGGAGCAGGGGTCACAGATACGCAGTATTTT. Translated: CASSDGAGVTDTQYF.

The genes are TRBV5-4 and TRBJ2-7; 10 bases are shared with TRBD2. The trim removed 1 base at V and 4 bases at J, leaving 5 bases unmatched. Germline loops: CDR1 SGHNT, CDR2 YYREEE (reference sequence). The CDR3 runs 15 residues. CDR3 coding DNA: TGTGCCAGCAGCTTGAAGCTAGCGGGGGAATACGAGCAGTACTTC. The encoded protein is CASSLKLAGEYEQYF. Filled out from reference TRBV5-4 and TRBJ2-7, the complete variable domain reads ETGVTQSPTHLIKTRGQQVTLRCSSQSGHNTVSWYQQALGQGPQFIFQYYREEENGRGNFPPRFSGLQFPNYSSELNVNALELDDSALYLCASSLKLAGEYEQYFGPGTRLTVT.

This clone was seen only a few times. Other DNA sequences of this sample code for an identical CDR3. The rearrangement uses TRBV29-1 and TRBJ1-1; unclear D gene. V was cut by 3 bases and J by 3 bases, with 2 bases left in between. Germline CDR1 reads SQVTM; CDR2 reads ANQGSEA. This CDR3 has 10 residues. CDR3 residues: CSVDYTEAFF. DNA for the CDR3: TGCAGCGTTGACTACACTGAAGCTTTCTTT.

Comment on this clone: A read error may produce the germline difference seen at one junction end. The sample carries other DNA sequences with the same CDR3. The chain combines TRBV4-3 with TRBJ1-2; D is perhaps TRBD1 (6 bases). This CDR3 is 15 amino acids long. CDR1 and CDR2 from the germline V gene are LGHNA and YSLEER. In DNA form, the CDR3 reads TGCGCCAGCAGCCAAGCGGCCAGGGACAACTATGGCTACACCTTT. It encodes CASSQAARDNYGYTF.

This clone is a singleton in its sample. The V gene is TRBV28, the J gene TRBJ1-1, with a tentative D call TRBD1 (5 bases). The V gene lost 7 bases and the J gene lost 5 bases, with 11 bases spanning the gap. Germline V lookup: CDR1 MDHEN, CDR2 SYDVKM. The CDR3 loop spans 12 amino acids. The CDR3 spells CASTTRGTEAFF. CDR3 sequence (DNA): TGTGCCAGCACCACCCGGGGGACTGAAGCTTTCTTT. Combining the CDR3 with reference TRBV28 and TRBJ1-1 gives the whole variable domain DVKVTQSSRYLVKRTGEKVFLECVQDMDHENMFWYRQDPGLGLRLIYFSYDVKMKEKGDIPEGYSVSREKKERFSLILESASTNQTSMYLCASTTRGTEAFFGQGTRLTVV.

The chain has TRBV5-1 and TRBJ1-3; D remains ambiguous. Germline V gene data show CDR1 as SGHRS and CDR2 as YFSETQ. There are 15 residues in the CDR3. V shed 4 bases and J shed 0 bases, with 11 bases lying between them. The CDR3 sequence: CASSPSFGSGNTIYF. CDR3 DNA: TGCGCCAGCAGCCCCTCTTTTGGCTCTGGAAACACCATATATTTT.

The gene calls are TRBV5-1 and TRBJ2-5, with a weak D call TRBD1 (6 bases). The J call may be incorrect, as the DNA end agrees better with TRBJ2-7. Germline-derived CDR1 and CDR2 are SGHRS and YFSETQ. This CDR3 comprises 14 residues. The DNA of the CDR3 is TGCGCCAGCAGCCCCCTGGGACAACAGCGCGAGCAGTACTTC. Encoded protein: CASSPLGQQREQYF.

The chain carries TRBV29-1 and TRBJ2-3, with D perhaps assigned TRBD1 or TRBD2 (6 bases each). Trimming removed 4 bases at V and 4 bases at J, with 9 bases between. The CDR3 runs to 12 residues. Germline V gene sequence: CDR1 SQVTM, CDR2 ANQGSEA. This CDR3 reads CSVAGASDTQYF. The CDR3 bases are TGCAGCGTTGCGGGGGCGTCAGATACGCAGTATTTT.